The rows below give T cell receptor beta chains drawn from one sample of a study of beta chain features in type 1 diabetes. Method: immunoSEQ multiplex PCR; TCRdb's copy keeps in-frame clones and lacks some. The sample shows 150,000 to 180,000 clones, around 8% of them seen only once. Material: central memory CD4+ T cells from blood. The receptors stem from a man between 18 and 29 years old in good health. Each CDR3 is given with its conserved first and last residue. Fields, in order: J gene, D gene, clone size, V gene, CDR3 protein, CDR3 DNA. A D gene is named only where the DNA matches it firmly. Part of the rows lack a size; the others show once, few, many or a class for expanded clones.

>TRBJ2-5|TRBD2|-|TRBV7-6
CASSSPGLGGETQYF
TGTGCCAGCAGCTCACCGGGACTAGGAGGAGAGACCCAGTACTTC
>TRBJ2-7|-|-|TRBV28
CASSLDYEQYF
TGTGCCAGCAGTTTAGACTACGAGCAGTACTTC
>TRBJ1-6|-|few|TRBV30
CAWRPGLFNSPLHF
TGTGCCTGGAGGCCCGGACTGTTTAATTCACCCCTCCACTTT
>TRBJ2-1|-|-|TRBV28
CASTSAGRTYNEQFF
TGTGCCAGCACCTCGGCGGGGCGGACCTACAATGAGCAGTTCTTC
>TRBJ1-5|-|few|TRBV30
CAWTDQGNGPQHF
TGTGCCTGGACAGATCAGGGGAATGGGCCCCAGCATTTT
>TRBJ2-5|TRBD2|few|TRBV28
CASSLSGGTGSQYF
TGTGCCAGCAGTTTATCCGGGGGGACCGGTTCCCAGTACTTC
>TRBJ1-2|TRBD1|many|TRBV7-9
CASSTGQGYYGYTF
TGTGCCAGCAGCACAGGACAGGGGTACTATGGCTACACCTTC
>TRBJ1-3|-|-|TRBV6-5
CASSFDSLSGNTIYF
TGTGCCAGCAGTTTCGACAGCCTCTCTGGAAACACCATATATTTT
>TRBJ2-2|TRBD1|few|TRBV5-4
CASSPEATGMNTGELFF
TGTGCCAGCAGCCCTGAAGCGACAGGGATGAACACCGGGGAGCTGTTTTTT
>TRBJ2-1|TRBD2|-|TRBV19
CASMNRRTSLGNEQFF
TGTGCCAGTATGAATCGCCGGACTAGCCTAGGTAATGAGCAGTTCTTC
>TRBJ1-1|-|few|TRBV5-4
CASTFAGYTEAFF
TGTGCCAGCACCTTTGCGGGTTACACTGAAGCTTTCTTT
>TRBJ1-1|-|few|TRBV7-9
CASSLRTVEAFF
TGTGCCAGCAGCTTGCGGACAGTTGAAGCTTTCTTT
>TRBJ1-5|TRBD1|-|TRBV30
CAWTPRDRAHQPQHF
TGTGCCTGGACCCCCAGGGACAGGGCGCATCAGCCCCAGCATTTT
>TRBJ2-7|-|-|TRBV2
CASRSTSQVYEQYF
TGTGCCAGCAGGTCCACTAGCCAAGTCTACGAGCAGTACTTC
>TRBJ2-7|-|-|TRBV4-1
CASSQAESSYEQYF
TGCGCCAGCAGCCAAGCCGAGAGCTCCTACGAGCAGTACTTC
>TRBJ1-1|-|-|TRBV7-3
CASSQGHANTEAFF
TGTGCCAGCAGCCAGGGGCACGCGAACACTGAAGCTTTCTTT
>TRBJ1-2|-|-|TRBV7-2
CASSLALPGAGYGYTF
TGTGCCAGCAGCTTAGCGCTTCCAGGGGCCGGCTATGGCTACACCTTC
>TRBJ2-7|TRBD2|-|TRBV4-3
CASSQDWASGRRYEQYF
TGCGCCAGCAGCCAAGATTGGGCTAGCGGGAGGAGGTACGAGCAGTACTTC
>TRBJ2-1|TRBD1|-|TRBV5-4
CASSLKTGGNEQFF
TGTGCCAGCAGCCTAAAGACAGGGGGCAATGAGCAGTTCTTC
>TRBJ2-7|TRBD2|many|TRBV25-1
CASRAAGGGRGSYEQYF
TGTGCCAGCAGAGCGGCCGGGGGCGGGAGGGGCTCCTACGAGCAGTACTTC
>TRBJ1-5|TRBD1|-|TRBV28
CASSPRTGGHQPQHF
TGTGCCAGCAGTCCCCGGACAGGGGGCCATCAGCCCCAGCATTTT
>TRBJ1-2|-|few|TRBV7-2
CASSPGDVYGYTF
TGTGCCAGCAGCCCGGGGGACGTCTATGGCTACACCTTC
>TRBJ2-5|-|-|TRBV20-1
CSASRRETQYF
TGCAGTGCCTCGAGGAGAGAGACCCAGTACTTC
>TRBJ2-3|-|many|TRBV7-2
CASSPEARLTDTQYF
TGTGCCAGCAGTCCCGAGGCTAGACTTACAGATACGCAGTATTTT
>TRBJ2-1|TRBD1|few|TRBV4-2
CASSFGQEHYNEQFF
TGTGCCAGCAGCTTCGGACAGGAACATTACAATGAGCAGTTCTTC
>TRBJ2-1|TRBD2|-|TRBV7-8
CASSLRAGRSSYNEQFF
TGTGCCAGCAGCTTACGAGCGGGACGTAGCTCCTACAATGAGCAGTTCTTC
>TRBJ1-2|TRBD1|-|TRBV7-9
CASSQQGQGYGYTF
TGTGCCAGCAGCCAGCAAGGACAGGGATATGGCTACACCTTC
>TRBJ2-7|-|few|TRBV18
CASSPSRGPNEQYF
TGTGCCAGCTCACCATCCAGGGGTCCCAACGAGCAGTACTTC
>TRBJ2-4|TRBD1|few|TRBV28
CASSRGQGNIQYF
TGTGCCAGCAGCCGAGGACAGGGAAACATTCAGTACTTC
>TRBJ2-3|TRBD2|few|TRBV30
CAWKSRERGYTDTQYF
TGTGCCTGGAAGTCCCGCGAGCGGGGGTACACAGATACGCAGTATTTT
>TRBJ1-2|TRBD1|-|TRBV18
CASSPAYRGYGYTF
TGTGCCAGCTCACCAGCGTACAGGGGCTATGGCTACACCTTC
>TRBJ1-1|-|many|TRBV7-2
CASSSARRGLNTEAFF
TGTGCCAGCAGCTCAGCAAGACGGGGATTGAACACTGAAGCTTTCTTT
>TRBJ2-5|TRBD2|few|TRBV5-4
CASSLFGRALETQYF
TGTGCCAGCAGCTTGTTCGGGAGGGCCCTGGAGACCCAGTACTTC
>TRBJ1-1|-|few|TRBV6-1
CASIMNTEAFF
TGTGCCAGCATAATGAACACTGAAGCTTTCTTT
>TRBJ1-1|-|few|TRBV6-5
CASSYSAGLTEAFF
TGTGCCAGCAGTTACTCTGCCGGACTCACTGAAGCTTTCTTT
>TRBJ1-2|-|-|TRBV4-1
CASSQDLQIVKGYTF
TGCGCCAGCAGCCAAGATCTCCAGATCGTGAAGGGCTACACCTTC
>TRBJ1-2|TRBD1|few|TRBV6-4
CASSDSDRSYGYTF
TGTGCCAGCAGTGACTCGGACAGGTCCTATGGCTACACCTTC
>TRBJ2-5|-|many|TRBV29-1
CSVVPVQETQYF
TGCAGCGTTGTTCCGGTGCAAGAGACCCAGTACTTC
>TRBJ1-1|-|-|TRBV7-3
CASSRQENTEAFF
TGTGCTAGCAGCCGTCAGGAGAACACTGAAGCTTTCTTT
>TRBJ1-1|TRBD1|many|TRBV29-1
CSVTGQMNTEAFF
TGCAGCGTGACGGGACAGATGAACACTGAAGCTTTCTTT
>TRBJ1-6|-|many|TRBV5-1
CASSLDRNSPLHF
TGCGCCAGCAGCCTGGACAGAAATTCACCCCTCCACTTT
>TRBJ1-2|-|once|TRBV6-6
CASTAREDYGYTF
TGTGCCAGCACGGCCAGGGAGGACTATGGCTACACCTTC
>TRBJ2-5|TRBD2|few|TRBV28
CASGLAGTKTQYF
TGTGCCAGTGGGCTAGCGGGAACGAAGACCCAGTACTTC
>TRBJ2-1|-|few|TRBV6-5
CASRDVQGYEQFF
TGTGCCAGCAGAGATGTGCAGGGCTATGAGCAGTTCTTC
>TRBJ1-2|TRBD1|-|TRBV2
CASRQGADYGYTF
TGTGCCAGCCGACAGGGGGCGGACTATGGCTACACCTTC
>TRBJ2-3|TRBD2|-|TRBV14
CASSQEGLAGRISTDTQYF
TGTGCCAGCAGCCAAGAAGGTCTAGCGGGAAGAATAAGCACAGATACGCAGTATTTT
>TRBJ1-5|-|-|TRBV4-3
CASSQVAQTRQPQHF
TGCGCCAGCAGCCAAGTGGCTCAGACGCGGCAGCCCCAGCATTTT